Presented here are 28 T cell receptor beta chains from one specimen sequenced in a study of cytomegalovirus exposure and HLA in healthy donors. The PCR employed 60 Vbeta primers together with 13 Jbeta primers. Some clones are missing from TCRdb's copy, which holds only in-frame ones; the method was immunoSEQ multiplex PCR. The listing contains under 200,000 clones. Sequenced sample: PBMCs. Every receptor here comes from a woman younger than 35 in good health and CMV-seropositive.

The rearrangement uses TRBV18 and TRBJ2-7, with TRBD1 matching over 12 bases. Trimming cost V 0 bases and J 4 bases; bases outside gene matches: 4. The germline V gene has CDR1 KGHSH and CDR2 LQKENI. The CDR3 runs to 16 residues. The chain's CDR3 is CASSPPRDRGRYEQYF. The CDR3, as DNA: TGTGCCAGCTCACCACCGCGGGACAGGGGGCGGTACGAGCAGTACTTC.

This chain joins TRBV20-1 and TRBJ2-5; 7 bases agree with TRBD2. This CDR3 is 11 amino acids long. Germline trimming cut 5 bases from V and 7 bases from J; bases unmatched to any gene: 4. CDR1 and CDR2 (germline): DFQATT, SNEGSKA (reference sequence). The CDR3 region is CSASGGGTQYF. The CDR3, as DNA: TGCAGTGCTTCGGGGGGAGGGACCCAGTACTTC.

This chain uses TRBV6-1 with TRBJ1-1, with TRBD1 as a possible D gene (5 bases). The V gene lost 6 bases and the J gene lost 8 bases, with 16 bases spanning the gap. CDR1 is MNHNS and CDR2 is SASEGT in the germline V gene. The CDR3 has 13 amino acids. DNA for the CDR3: TGTGCCAGCAGGGGCTTGGGTCAGGGAGAAGCTTTCTTT. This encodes CASRGLGQGEAFF.

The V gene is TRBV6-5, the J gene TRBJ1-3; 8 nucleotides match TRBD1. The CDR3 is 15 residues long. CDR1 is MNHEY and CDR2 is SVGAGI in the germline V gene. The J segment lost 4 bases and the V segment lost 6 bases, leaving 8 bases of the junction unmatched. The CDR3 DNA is TGTGCCAGCAGAGATTTGGACAGGGTCGGAAACACCATATATTTT. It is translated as CASRDLDRVGNTIYF.

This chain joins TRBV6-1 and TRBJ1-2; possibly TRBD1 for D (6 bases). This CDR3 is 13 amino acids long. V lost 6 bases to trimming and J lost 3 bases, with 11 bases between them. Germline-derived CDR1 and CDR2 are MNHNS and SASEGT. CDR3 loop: CASRPGHDYGYTF. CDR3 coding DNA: TGTGCCAGCAGGCCGGGACACGACTATGGCTACACCTTC.

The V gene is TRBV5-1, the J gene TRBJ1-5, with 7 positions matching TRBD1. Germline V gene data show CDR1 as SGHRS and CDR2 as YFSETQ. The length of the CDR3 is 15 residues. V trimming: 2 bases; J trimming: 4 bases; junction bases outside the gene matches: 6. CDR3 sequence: CASSFTGEENQPQHF. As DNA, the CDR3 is TGCGCCAGCAGCTTCACAGGGGAGGAAAATCAGCCCCAGCATTTT.

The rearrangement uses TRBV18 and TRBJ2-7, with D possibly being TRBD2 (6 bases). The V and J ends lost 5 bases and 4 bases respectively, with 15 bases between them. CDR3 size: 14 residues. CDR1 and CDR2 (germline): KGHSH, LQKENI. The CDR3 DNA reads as TGTGCCAGCTCATCGGGACTGAAATCTTACGAGCAGTACTTC. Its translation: CASSSGLKSYEQYF.

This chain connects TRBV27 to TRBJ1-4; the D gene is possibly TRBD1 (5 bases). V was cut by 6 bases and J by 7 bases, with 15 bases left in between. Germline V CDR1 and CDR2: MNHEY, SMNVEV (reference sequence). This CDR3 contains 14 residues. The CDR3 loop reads CASREMGGSEKLFF. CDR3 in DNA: TGTGCCAGCAGGGAGATGGGGGGGAGTGAAAAACTGTTTTTT.

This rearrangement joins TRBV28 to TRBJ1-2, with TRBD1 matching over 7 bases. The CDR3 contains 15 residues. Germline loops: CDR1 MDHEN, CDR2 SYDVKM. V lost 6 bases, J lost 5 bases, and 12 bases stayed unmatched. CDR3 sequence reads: CASRQTGVAEYGYTF. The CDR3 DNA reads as TGTGCCAGCAGACAAACAGGGGTTGCGGAATATGGCTACACCTTC.

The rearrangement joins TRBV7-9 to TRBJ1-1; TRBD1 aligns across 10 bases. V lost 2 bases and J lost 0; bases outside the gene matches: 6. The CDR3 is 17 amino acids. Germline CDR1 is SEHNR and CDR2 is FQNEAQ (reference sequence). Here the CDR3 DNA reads TGTGCCAGCAGCTTATTGGGACAGGGGACTTTGAACACTGAAGCTTTCTTT. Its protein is CASSLLGQGTLNTEAFF.

CDR3 protein: CASRRTGNDVHEQYF. The CDR3 bases are TGTGCCAGCAGGAGGACAGGGAATGACGTCCACGAGCAGTACTTC. The chain is built from TRBV2 and TRBJ2-7, with TRBD1 matching over 8 bases. CDR1 is SNHLY and CDR2 is FYNNEI in the germline V gene. The CDR3 covers 15 residues. The junction had 12 bases not matched to a gene; V was cut back by 6 bases and J by 5 bases.

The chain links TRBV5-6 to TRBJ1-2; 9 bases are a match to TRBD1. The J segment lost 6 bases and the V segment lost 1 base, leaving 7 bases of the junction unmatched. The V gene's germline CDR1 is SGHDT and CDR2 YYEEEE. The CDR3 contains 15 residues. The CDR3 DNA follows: TGTGCCAGCAGCTTGCCCTTCACAGGGGGCGATGGCTACACCTTC. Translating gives CASSLPFTGGDGYTF.

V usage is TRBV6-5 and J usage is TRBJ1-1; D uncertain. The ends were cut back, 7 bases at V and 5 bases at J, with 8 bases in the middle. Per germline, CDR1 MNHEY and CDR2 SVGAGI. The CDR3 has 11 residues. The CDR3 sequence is CASTGGTEAFF. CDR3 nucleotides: TGTGCCAGCACGGGTGGGACTGAAGCTTTCTTT.

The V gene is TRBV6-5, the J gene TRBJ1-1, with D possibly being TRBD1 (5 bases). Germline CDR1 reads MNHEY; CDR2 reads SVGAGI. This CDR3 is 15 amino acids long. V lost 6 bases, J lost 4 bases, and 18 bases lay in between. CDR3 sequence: CASRPLLGVGTEAFF. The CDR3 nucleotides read TGTGCCAGCAGACCCCTTCTAGGGGTTGGCACTGAAGCTTTCTTT.

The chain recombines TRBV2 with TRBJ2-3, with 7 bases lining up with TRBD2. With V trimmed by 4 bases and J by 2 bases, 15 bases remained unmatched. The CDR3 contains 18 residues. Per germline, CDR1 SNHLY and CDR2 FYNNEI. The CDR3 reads CASSATLSRDYPTDTQYF. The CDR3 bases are TGTGCCAGCAGTGCAACTCTCTCCCGGGACTACCCCACAGATACGCAGTATTTT.

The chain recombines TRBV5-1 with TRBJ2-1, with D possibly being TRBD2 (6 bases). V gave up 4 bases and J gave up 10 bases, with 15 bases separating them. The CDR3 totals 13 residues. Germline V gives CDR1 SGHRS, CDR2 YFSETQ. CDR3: CASSPGGPREQFF. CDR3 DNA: TGCGCCAGCAGCCCCGGAGGGCCTCGGGAGCAGTTCTTC.

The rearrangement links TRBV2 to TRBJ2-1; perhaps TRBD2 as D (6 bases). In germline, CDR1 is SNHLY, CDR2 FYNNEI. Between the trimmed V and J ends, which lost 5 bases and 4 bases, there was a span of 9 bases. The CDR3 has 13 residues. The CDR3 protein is CASSRGLYNEQFF. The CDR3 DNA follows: TGTGCCAGCAGTAGGGGACTTTACAATGAGCAGTTCTTC.

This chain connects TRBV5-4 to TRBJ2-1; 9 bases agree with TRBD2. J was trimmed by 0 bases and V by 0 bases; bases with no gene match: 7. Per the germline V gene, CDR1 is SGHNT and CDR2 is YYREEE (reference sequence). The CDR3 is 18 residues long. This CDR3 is CASSLGWRGGLSYNEQFF. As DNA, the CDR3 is TGTGCCAGCAGCTTGGGTTGGCGGGGGGGCCTCTCCTACAATGAGCAGTTCTTC.

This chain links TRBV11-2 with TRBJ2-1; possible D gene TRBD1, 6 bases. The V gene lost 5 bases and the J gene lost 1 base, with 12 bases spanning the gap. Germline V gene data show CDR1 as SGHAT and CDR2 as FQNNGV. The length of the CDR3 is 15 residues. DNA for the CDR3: TGTGCCAGCAGCCGCAACAGGGAATCCTACAATGAGCAGTTCTTC. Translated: CASSRNRESYNEQFF. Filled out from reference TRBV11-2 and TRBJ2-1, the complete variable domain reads EAGVAQSPRYKIIEKRQSVAFWCNPISGHATLYWYQQILGQGPKLLIQFQNNGVVDDSQLPKDRFSAERLKGVDSTLKIQPAKLEDSAVYLCASSRNRESYNEQFFGPGTRLTVL.

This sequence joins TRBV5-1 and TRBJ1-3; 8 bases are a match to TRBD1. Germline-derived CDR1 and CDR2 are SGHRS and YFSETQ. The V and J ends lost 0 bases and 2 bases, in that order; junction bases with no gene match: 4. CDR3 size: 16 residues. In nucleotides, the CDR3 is TGCGCCAGCAGCTTGGCAGGGGGCGCGGCTGGAAACACCATATATTTT. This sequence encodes CASSLAGGAAGNTIYF.

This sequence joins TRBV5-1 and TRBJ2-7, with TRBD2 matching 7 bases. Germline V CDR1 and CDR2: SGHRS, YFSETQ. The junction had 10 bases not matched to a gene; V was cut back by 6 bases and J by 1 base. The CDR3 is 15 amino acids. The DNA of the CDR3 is TGCGCCAGCATGCGTGGGAGCGGGGAATCCTACGAGCAGTACTTC. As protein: CASMRGSGESYEQYF. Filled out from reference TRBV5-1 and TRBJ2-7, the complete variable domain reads KAGVTQTPRYLIKTRGQQVTLSCSPISGHRSVSWYQQTPGQGLQFLFEYFSETQRNKGNFPGRFSGRQFSNSRSEMNVSTLELGDSALYLCASMRGSGESYEQYFGPGTRLTVT.

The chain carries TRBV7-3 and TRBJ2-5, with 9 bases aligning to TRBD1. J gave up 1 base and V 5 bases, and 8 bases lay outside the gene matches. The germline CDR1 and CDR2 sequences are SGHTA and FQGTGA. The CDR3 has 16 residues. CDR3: CASSQGQGSTQETQYF. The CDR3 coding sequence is TGTGCCAGCAGCCAAGGACAGGGGTCTACCCAAGAGACCCAGTACTTC. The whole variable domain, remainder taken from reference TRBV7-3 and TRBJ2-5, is GAGVSQTPSNKVTEKGKYVELRCDPISGHTALYWYRQSLGQGPEFLIYFQGTGAADDSGLPNDRFFAVRPEGSVSTLKIQRTERGDSAVYLCASSQGQGSTQETQYFGPGTRLLVL.

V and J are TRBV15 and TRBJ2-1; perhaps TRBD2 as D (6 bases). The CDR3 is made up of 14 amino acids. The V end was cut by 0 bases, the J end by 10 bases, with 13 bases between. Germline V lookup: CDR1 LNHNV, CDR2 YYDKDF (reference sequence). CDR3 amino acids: CATSRERTIIEQFF. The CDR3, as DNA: TGTGCCACCAGCAGAGAGAGGACTATTATCGAGCAGTTCTTC.

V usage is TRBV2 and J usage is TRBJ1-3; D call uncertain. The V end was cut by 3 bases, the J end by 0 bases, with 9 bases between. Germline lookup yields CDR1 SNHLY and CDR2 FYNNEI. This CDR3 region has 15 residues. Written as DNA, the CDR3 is TGTGCCAGCAGTGAGAGTCCGATCTCTGGAAACACCATATATTTT. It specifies CASSESPISGNTIYF. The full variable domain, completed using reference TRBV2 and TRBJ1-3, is EPEVTQTPSHQVTQMGQEVILRCVPISNHLYFYWYRQILGQKVEFLVSFYNNEISEKSEIFDDQFSVERPDGSNFTLKIRSTKLEDSAMYFCASSESPISGNTIYFGEGSWLTVV.

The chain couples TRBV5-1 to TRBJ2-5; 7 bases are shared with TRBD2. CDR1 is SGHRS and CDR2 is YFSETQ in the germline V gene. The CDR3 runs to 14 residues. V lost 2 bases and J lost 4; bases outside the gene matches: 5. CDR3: CASSFGGESETQYF. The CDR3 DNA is TGCGCCAGCAGCTTTGGGGGGGAATCAGAGACCCAGTACTTC.

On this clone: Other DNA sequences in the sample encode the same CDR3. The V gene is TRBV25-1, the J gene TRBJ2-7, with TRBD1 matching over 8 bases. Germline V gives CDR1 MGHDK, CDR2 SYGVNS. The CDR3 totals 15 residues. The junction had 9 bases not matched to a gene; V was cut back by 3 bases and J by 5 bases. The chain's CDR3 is CASSDSGTGHHEQYF. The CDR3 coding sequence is TGTGCCAGCAGTGATTCGGGGACAGGACACCACGAGCAGTACTTC.

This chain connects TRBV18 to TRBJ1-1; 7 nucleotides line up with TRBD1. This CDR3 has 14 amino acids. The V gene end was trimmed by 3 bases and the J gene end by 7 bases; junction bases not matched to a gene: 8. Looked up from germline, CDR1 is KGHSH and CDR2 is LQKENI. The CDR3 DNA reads TGTGCCAGCTCACCCGAGACAGGGACCCTTGAAGCTTTCTTT. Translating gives CASSPETGTLEAFF.

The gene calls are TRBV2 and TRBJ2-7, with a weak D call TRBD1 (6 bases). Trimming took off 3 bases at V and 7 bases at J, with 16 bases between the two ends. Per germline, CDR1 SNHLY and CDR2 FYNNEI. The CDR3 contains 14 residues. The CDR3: CASSEFSGAGEQYF. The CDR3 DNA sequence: TGTGCCAGCAGTGAGTTTTCAGGGGCTGGTGAGCAGTACTTC.